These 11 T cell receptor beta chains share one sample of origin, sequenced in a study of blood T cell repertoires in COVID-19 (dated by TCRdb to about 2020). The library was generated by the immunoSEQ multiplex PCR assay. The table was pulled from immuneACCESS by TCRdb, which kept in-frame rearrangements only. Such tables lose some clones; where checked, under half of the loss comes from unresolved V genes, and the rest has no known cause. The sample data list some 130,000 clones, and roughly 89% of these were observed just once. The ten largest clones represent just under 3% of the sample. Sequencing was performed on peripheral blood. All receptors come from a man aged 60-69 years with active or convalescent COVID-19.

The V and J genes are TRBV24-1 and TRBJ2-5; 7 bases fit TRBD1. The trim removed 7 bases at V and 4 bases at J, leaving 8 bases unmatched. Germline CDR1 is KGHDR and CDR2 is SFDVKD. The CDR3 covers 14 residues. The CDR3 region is CATRGPGQRETQYF. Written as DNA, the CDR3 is TGTGCCACCAGGGGACCGGGACAGAGAGAGACCCAGTACTTC.

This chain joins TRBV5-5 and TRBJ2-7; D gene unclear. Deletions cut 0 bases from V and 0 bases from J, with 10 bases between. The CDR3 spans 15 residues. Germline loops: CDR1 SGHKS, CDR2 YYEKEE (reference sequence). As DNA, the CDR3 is TGTGCCAGCAGCTTGGTCCCGGAGAACTCCTACGAGCAGTACTTC. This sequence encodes CASSLVPENSYEQYF.

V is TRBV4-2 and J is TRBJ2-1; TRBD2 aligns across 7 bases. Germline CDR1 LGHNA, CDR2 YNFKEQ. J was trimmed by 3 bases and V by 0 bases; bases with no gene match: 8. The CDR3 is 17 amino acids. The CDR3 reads CASSQDLDAGVYNEQFF. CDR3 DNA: TGTGCCAGCAGCCAAGATCTGGATGCGGGAGTCTACAATGAGCAGTTCTTC.

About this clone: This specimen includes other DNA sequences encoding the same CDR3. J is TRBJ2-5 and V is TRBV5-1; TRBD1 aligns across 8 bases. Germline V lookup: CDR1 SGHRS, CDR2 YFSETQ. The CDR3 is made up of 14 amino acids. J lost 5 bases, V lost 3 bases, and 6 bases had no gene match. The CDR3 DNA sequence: TGCGCCAGCAGCTCCGGACAGGGTGGCGAGACCCAGTACTTC. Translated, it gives CASSSGQGGETQYF. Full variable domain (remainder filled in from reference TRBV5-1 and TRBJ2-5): KAGVTQTPRYLIKTRGQQVTLSCSPISGHRSVSWYQQTPGQGLQFLFEYFSETQRNKGNFPGRFSGRQFSNSRSEMNVSTLELGDSALYLCASSSGQGGETQYFGPGTRLLVL.

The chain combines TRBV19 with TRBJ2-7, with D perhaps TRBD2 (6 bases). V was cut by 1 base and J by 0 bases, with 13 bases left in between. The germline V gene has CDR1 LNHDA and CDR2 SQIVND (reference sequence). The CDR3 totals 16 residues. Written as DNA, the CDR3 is TGTGCCAGTAGTATAGCAGGGACTCTGAGCTCCTACGAGCAGTACTTC. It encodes CASSIAGTLSSYEQYF.

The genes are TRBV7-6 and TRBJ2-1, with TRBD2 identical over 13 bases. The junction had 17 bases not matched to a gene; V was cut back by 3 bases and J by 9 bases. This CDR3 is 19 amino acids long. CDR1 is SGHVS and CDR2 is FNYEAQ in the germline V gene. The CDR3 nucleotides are TGTGCCAGCAGCTTCCTACCCTTTCGGACTAGCGGGAGTCGTATTGAGCAGTTCTTC. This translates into CASSFLPFRTSGSRIEQFF.

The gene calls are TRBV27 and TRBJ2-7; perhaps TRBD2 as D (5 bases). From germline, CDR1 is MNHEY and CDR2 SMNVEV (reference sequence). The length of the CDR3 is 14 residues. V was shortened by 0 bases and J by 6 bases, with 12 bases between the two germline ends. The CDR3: CASSLSKRASEQYF. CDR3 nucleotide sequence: TGTGCCAGCAGTTTATCGAAGAGGGCGTCCGAGCAGTACTTC.

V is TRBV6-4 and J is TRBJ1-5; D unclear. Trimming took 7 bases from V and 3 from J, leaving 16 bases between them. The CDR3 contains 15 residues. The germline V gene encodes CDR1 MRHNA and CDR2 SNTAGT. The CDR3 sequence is CASINSAQSNQPQHF. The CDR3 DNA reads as TGTGCCAGCATTAACTCGGCCCAGTCCAATCAGCCCCAGCATTTT.

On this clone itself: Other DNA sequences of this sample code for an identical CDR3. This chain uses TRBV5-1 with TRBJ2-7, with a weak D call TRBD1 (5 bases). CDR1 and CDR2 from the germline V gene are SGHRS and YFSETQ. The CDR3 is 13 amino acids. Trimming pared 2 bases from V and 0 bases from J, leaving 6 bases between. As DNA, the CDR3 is TGCGCCAGCAGCTTCCAGGGCTCCTACGAGCAGTACTTC. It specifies CASSFQGSYEQYF.

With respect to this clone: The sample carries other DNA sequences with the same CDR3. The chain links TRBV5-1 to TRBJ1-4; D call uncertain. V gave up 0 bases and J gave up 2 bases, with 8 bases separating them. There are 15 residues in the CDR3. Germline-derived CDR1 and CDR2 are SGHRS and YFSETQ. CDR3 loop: CASSLGRATNEKLFF. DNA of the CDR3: TGCGCCAGCAGCTTGGGAAGAGCGACTAATGAAAAACTGTTTTTT.

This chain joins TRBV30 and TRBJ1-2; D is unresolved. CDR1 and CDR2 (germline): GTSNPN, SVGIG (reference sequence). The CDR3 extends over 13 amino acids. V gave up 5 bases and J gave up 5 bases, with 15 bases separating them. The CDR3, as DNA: TGTGCCTGGGAGGTCCTAGAAGCATATGGCTACACCTTC. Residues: CAWEVLEAYGYTF. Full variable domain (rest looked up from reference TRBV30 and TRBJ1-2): SQTIHQWPATLVQPVGSPLSLECTVEGTSNPNLYWYRQAAGRGLQLLFYSVGIGQISSEVPQNLSASRPQDRQFILSSKKLLLSDSGFYLCAWEVLEAYGYTFGSGTRLTVV.